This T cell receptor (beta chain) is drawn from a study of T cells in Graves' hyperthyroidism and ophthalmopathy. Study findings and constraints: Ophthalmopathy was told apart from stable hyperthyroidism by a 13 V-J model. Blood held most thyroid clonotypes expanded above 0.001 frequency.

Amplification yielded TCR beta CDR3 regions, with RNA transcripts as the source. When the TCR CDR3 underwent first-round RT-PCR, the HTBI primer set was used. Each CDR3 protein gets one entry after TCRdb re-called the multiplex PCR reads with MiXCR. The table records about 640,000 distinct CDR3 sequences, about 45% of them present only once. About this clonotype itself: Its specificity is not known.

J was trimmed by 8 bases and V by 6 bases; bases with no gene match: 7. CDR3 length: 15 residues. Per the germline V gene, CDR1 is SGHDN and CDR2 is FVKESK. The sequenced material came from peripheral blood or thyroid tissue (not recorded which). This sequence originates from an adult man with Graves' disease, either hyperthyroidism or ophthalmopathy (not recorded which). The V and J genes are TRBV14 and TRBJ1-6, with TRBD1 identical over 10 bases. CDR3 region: CASSAGQGRYSPLHF. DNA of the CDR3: TGTGCCAGCAGTGCGGGACAGGGGAGGTATTCACCCCTCCACTTT. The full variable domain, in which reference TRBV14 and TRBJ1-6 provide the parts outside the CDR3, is EAGVTQFPSHSVIEKGQTVTLRCDPISGHDNLYWYRRVMGKEIKFLLHFVKESKQDESGMPNNRFLAERTGGTYSTLKVQPAELEDSGVYFCASSAGQGRYSPLHFGNGTRLTVT.